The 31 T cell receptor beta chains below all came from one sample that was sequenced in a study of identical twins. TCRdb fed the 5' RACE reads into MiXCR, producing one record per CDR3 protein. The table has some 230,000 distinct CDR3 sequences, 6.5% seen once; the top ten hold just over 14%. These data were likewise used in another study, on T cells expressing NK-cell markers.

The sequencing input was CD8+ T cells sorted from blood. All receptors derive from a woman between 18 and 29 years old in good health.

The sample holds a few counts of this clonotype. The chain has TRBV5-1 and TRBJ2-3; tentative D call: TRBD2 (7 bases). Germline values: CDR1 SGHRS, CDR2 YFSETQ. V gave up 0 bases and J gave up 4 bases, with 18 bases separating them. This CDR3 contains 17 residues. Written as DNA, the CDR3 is TGCGCCAGCAGCTTGGCCCCGGGAGAGGGGGGGGCAGATACGCAGTATTTT. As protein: CASSLAPGEGGADTQYF. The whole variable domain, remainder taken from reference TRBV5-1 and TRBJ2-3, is KAGVTQTPRYLIKTRGQQVTLSCSPISGHRSVSWYQQTPGQGLQFLFEYFSETQRNKGNFPGRFSGRQFSNSRSEMNVSTLELGDSALYLCASSLAPGEGGADTQYFGPGTRLTVL.

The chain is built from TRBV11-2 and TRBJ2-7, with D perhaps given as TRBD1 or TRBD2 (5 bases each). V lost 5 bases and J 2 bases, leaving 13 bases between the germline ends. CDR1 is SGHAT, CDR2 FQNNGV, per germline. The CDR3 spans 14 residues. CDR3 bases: TGTGCCAGCAGCCTCAGCCAGGGAGCCTACGAGCAGTACTTC. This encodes CASSLSQGAYEQYF.

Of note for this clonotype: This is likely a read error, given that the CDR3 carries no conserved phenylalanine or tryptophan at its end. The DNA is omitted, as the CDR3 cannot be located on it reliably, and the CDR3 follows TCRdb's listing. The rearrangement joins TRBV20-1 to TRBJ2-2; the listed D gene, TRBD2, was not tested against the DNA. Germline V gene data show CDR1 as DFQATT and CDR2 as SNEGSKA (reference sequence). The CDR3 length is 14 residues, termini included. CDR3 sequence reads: CSATWGSGLTGELL.

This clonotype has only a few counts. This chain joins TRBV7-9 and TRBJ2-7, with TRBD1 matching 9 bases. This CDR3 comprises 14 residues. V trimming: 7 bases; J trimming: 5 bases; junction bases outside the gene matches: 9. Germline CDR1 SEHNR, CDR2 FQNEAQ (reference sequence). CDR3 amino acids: CASTDGDRVHEQYF. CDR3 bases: TGTGCCAGCACCGACGGGGACAGGGTTCACGAGCAGTACTTC.

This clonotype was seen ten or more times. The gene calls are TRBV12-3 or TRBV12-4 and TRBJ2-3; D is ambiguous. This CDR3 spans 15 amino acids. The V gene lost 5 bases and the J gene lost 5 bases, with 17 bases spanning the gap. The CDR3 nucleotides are TGTGCCAGCAGTCCCCTACCCCCGCAGAGAGATACGCAGTATTTT. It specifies CASSPLPPQRDTQYF.

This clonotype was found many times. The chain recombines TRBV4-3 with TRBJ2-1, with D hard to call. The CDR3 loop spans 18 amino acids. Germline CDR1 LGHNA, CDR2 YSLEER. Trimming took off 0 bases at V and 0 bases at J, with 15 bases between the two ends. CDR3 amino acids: CASSQEFATVSSYNEQFF. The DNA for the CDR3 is TGCGCCAGCAGCCAAGAATTCGCTACGGTGAGCTCCTACAATGAGCAGTTCTTC.

The CDR3 loop reads CATLNYGYTF. The CDR3 bases are TGTGCCACTTTAAACTATGGCTACACCTTC. The chain carries TRBV6-6 and TRBJ1-2; no definite D call. CDR3 length equals 10 residues. The V and J ends lost 10 bases and 2 bases respectively, with 5 bases between them. From germline, CDR1 is MNHNY and CDR2 SVGAGI (reference sequence).

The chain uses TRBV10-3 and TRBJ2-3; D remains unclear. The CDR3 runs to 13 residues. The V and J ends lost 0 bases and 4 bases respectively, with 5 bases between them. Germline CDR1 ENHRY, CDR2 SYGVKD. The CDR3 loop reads CAISESPADTQYF. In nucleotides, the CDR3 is TGTGCCATCAGTGAGTCACCCGCAGATACGCAGTATTTT.

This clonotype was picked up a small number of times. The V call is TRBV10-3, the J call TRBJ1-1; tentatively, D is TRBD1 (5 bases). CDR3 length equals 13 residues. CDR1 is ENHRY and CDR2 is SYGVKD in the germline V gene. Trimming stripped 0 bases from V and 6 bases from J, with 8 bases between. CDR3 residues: CAISESEGPEAFF. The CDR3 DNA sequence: TGTGCCATCAGTGAGTCGGAGGGGCCTGAAGCTTTCTTT.

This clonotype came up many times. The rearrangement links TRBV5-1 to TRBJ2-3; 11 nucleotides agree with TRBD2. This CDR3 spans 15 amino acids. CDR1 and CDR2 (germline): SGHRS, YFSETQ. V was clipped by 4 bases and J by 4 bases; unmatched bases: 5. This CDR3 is CASSPPGLAADTQYF. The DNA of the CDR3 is TGCGCCAGCAGCCCGCCGGGACTAGCGGCAGATACGCAGTATTTT.

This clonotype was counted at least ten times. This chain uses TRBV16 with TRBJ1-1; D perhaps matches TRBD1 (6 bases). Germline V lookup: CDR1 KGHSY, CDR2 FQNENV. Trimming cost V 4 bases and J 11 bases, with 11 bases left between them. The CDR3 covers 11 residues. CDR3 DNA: TGTGCCAGCAGCCTCGGGGGGCTCGCTTTCTTT. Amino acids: CASSLGGLAFF.

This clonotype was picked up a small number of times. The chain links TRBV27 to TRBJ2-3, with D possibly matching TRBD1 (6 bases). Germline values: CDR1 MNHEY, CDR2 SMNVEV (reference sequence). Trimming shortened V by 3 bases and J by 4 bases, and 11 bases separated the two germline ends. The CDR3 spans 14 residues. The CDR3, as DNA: TGTGCCAGCAGTTTCCAGGGGTGGGCAGATACGCAGTATTTT. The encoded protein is CASSFQGWADTQYF.

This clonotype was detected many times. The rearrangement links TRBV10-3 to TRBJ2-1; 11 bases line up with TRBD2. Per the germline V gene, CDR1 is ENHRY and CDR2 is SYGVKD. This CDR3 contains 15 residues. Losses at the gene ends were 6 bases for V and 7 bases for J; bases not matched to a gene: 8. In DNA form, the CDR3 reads TGTGCCATCAGCTTAGCGGGAGGGCCCGGGAATGAGCAGTTCTTC. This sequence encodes CAISLAGGPGNEQFF.

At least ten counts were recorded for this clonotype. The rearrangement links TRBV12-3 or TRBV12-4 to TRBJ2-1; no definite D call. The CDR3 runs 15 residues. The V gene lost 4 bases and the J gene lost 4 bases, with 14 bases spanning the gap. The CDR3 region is CASSYGGAKYNEQFF. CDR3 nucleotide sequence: TGTGCCAGCAGTTACGGCGGAGCCAAATACAATGAGCAGTTCTTC.

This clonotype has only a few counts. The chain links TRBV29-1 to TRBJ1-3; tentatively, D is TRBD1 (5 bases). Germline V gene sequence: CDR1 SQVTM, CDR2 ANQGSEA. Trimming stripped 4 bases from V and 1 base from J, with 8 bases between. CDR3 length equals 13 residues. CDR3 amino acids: CSVVWGSGNTIYF. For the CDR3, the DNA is TGCAGCGTTGTCTGGGGGTCTGGAAACACCATATATTTT.

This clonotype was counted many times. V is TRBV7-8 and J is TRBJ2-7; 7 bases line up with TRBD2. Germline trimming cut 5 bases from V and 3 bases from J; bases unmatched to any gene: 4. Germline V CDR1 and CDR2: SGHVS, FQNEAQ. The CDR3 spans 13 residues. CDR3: CASSNGGVYEQYF. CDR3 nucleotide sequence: TGTGCCAGCAGCAATGGGGGGGTCTACGAGCAGTACTTC. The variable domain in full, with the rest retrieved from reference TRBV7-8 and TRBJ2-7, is GAGVSQSPRYKVAKRGQDVALRCDPISGHVSLFWYQQALGQGPEFLTYFQNEAQLDKSGLPSDRFFAERPEGSVSTLKIQRTQQEDSAVYLCASSNGGVYEQYFGPGTRLTVT.

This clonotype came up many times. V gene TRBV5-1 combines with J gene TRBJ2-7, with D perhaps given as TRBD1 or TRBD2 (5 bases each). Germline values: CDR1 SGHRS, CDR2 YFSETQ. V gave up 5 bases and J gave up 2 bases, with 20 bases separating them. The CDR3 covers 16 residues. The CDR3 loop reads CASSSPQVGETYEQYF. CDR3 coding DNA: TGCGCCAGCAGTTCACCGCAGGTGGGGGAAACCTACGAGCAGTACTTC.

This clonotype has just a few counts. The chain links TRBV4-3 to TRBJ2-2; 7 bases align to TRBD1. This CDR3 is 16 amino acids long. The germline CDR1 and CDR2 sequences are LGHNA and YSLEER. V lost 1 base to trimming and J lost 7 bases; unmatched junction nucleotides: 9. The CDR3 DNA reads TGCGCCAGCAGCCAAGTCGAGGGGGCTTTAGGCGGGGAGCTGTTTTTT. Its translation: CASSQVEGALGGELFF.

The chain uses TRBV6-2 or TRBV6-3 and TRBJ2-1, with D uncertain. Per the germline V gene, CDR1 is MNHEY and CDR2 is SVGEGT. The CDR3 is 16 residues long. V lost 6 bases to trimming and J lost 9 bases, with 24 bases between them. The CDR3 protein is CASSHPRLPLSTEQFF. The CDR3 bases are TGTGCCAGCAGCCATCCGCGGCTCCCCCTCTCCACTGAGCAGTTCTTC.

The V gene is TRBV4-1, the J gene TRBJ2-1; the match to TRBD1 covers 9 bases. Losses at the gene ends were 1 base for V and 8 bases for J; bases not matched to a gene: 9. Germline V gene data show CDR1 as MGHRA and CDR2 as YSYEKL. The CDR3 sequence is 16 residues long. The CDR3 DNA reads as TGCGCCAGCAGCCAAGGGCCCGATAACAGGGGGCATGAGCAGTTCTTC. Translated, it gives CASSQGPDNRGHEQFF.

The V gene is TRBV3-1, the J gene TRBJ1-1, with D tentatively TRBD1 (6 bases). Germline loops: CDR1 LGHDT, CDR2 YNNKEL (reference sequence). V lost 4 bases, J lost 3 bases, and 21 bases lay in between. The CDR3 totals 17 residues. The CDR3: CASSPGDGSFPDTEAFF. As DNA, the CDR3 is TGTGCCAGCAGCCCAGGGGATGGCAGCTTCCCCGACACTGAAGCTTTCTTT.

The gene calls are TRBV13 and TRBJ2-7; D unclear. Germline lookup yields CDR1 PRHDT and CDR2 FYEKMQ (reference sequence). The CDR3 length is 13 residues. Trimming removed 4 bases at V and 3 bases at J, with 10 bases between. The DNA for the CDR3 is TGTGCCAGCAGCTCTGGCATTCACTACGAGCAGTACTTC. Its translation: CASSSGIHYEQYF.

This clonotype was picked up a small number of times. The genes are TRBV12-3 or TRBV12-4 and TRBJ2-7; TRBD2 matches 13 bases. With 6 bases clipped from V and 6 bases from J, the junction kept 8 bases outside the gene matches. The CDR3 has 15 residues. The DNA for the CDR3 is TGTGCCAGCAGCCTTGGACTAGCGGGAGCAGGCGAGCAGTACTTC. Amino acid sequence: CASSLGLAGAGEQYF.

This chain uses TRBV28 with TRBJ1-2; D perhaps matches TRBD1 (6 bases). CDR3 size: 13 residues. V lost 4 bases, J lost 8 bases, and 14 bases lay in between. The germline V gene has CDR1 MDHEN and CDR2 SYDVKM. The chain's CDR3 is CASSYQQGPGYTF. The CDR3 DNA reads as TGTGCCAGCAGTTACCAACAGGGCCCCGGCTACACCTTC.

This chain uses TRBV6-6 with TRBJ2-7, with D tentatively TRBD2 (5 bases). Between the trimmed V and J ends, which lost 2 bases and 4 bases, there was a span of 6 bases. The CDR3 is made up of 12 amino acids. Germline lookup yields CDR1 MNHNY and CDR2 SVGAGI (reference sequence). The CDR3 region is CASSYQRYEQYF. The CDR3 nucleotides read TGTGCCAGCAGTTACCAGCGGTACGAGCAGTACTTC.

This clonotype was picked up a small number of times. CDR3 DNA sequence: TGTGCCAGCAGCAAGCGAGGAGACCCCTACAATGAGCAGTTCTTC. It yields the protein CASSKRGDPYNEQFF. The rearrangement links TRBV9 to TRBJ2-1; D not resolved. CDR1 is SGDLS, CDR2 YYNGEE, per germline. V dropped 4 bases and J dropped 2 bases, with 13 bases sitting between them. The CDR3 runs 15 residues.

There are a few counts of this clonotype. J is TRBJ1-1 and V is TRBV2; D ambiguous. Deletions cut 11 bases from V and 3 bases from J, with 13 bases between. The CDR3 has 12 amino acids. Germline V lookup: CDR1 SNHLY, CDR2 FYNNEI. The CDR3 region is CAGFERDTEAFF. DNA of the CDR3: TGTGCCGGGTTCGAACGGGACACTGAAGCTTTCTTT.

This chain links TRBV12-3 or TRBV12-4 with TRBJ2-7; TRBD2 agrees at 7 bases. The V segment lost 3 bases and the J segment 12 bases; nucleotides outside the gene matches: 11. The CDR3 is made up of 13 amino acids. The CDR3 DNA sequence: TGTGCCAGCAGTTTCGGGTCCGGGGGGTCGGGGTACTTC. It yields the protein CASSFGSGGSGYF.

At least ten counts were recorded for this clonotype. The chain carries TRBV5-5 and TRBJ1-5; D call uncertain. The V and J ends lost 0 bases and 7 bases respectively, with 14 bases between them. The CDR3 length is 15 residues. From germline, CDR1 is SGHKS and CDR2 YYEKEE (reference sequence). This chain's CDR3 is CASSLVVGIRQPQHF. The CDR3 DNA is TGTGCCAGCAGCTTGGTGGTAGGCATCAGACAGCCCCAGCATTTT.

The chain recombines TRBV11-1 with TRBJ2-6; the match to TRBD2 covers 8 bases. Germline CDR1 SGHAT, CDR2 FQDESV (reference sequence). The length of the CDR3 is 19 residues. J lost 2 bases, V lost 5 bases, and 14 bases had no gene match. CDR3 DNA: TGTGCCAGCAGCCGTCCTCCGGGACGGGGGGGACCTGGGGCCAACGTCCTGACTTTC. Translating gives CASSRPPGRGGPGANVLTF.

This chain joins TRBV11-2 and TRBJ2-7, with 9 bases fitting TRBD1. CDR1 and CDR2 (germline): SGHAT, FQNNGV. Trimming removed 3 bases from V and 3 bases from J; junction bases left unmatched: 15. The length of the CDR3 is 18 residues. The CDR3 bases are TGTGCCAGCAGCTTGAATTTTCGGACAGGGGATAACATCTACGAGCAGTACTTC. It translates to CASSLNFRTGDNIYEQYF.